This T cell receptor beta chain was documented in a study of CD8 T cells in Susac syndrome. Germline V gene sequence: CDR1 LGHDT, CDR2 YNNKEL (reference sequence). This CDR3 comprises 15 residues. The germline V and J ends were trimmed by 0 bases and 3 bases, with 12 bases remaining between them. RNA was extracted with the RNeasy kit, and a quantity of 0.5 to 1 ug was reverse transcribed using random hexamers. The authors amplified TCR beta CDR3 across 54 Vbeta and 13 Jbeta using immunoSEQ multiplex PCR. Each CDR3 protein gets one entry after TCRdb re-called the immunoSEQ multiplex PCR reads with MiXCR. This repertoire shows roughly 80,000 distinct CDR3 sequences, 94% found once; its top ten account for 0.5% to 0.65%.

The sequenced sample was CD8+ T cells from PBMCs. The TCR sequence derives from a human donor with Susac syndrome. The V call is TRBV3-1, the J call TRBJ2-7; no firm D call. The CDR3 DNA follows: TGTGCCAGCAGCCAAGATGCGGCCTTTTACTACGAGCAGTACTTC. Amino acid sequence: CASSQDAAFYYEQYF.